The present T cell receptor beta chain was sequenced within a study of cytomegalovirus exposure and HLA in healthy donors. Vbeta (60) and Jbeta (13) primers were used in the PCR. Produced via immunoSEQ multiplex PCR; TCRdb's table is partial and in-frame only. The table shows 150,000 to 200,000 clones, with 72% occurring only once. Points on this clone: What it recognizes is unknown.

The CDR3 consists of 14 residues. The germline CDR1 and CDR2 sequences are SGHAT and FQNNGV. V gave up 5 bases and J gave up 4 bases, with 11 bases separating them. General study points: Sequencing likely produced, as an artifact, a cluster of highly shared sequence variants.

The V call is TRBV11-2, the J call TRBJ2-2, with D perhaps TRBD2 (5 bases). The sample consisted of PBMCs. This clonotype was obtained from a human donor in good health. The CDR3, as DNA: TGTGCCAGCAGCCCAAGCGGCTCCACCGGGGAGCTGTTTTTT. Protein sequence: CASSPSGSTGELFF.